One and the same sample provided the 3 T cell receptor beta chains below, sequenced in a study of early T cells in non-severe SARS-CoV-2 infection. One entry per CDR3 protein, called by TCRdb with MiXCR from the 5' RACE reads. Among about 72,000 distinct CDR3 sequences listed, over 9% were seen once. The sample was whole blood, taken at baseline. Receptor source: an adult who was a healthcare worker with PCR-confirmed SARS-CoV-2 infection or an uninfected control (not recorded which).

This clonotype was counted ten times or more. The chain employs TRBV7-6 and TRBJ1-1, with a tentative D call TRBD1 (5 bases). V was cut by 4 bases and J by 0 bases, with 12 bases left in between. The germline V gene encodes CDR1 SGHVS and CDR2 FNYEAQ. The CDR3 is 15 residues long. In DNA form, the CDR3 reads TGTGCCAGCAGCTCCAGCCTGGGGCTGAACACTGAAGCTTTCTTT. Encoded protein: CASSSSLGLNTEAFF.

The rearrangement uses TRBV5-1 and TRBJ2-5, with D tentatively TRBD1 (7 bases). V gave up 0 bases and J gave up 2 bases, with 14 bases separating them. CDR1 and CDR2 from the germline V gene are SGHRS and YFSETQ. This CDR3 has 16 residues. DNA for the CDR3: TGCGCCAGCAGCTTGGGTGGCGGGACAGCACAAGAGACCCAGTACTTC. It codes for CASSLGGGTAQETQYF.

This rearrangement joins TRBV5-1 to TRBJ2-3; TRBD1 aligns across 8 bases. J was trimmed by 0 bases and V by 3 bases; bases with no gene match: 3. The CDR3 contains 15 residues. Germline assignment: CDR1 SGHRS and CDR2 YFSETQ. This CDR3 is CASSSGQGSTDTQYF. In DNA, the CDR3 is TGCGCCAGCAGCTCCGGACAGGGAAGCACAGATACGCAGTATTTT.